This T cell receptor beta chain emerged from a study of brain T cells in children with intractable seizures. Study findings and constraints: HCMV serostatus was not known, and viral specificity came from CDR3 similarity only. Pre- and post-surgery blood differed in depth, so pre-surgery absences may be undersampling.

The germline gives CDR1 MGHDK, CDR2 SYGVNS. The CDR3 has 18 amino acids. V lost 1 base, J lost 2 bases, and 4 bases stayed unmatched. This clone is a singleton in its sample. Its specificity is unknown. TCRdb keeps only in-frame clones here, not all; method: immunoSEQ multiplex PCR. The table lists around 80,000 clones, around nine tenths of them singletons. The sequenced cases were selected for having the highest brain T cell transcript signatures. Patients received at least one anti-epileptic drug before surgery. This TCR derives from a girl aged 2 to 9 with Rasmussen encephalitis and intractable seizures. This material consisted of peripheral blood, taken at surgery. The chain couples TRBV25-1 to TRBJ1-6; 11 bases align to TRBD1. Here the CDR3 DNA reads TGTGCCAGCAGTGAATTAATGGGACAGGGGGCCTATAATTCACCCCTCCACTTT. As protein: CASSELMGQGAYNSPLHF.